Described below is a single TCR beta chain sequence and its context. Clones were read by immunoSEQ multiplex PCR, and TCRdb kept only the in-frame ones, dropping some. The sample includes a few hundred thousand clones, about 85% of them seen just once. The sample belongs to a study of blood T cell repertoires in COVID-19. Study information: Acute and convalescent COVID-19 samples came from the United States, Italy and Spain.

CDR3 length equals 13 residues. Trimming took 9 bases from V and 6 from J, leaving 12 bases between them. The J gene is TRBJ1-6, the V gene TRBV12-3 or TRBV12-4, with D perhaps matching TRBD1 (6 bases). Sequenced sample: PBMCs or T cells enriched from blood (not recorded which). The TCR was taken from a woman aged 55-69 years who had recovered from COVID-19. CDR3 coding DNA: TGTGCCAGTAACAGGGAAGGTAATTCACCCCTCCACTTT. Residues: CASNREGNSPLHF.